The rows below give T cell receptor beta chains drawn from one sample of a study of T cell responses to AZD1222 COVID-19 vaccine. Data came from immunoSEQ multiplex PCR; TCRdb stores just in-frame clones and leaves some out. This sample has 160,000 or so clones, with roughly nine tenths found just once. Sequences were derived from peripheral blood, sampled 28 days after the second AZD1222 dose. The receptor source for this set is an adult who received the AZD1222 COVID-19 vaccine. The CDR3 runs from the conserved cysteine through the conserved F or W. A D gene is named only where the DNA matches it firmly. Clone size is not always given. Where it is, it says once, few, many or a class for expanded clones.

TRBV5-1,15,TRBJ1-1,TRBD1,NA,CASSPGQGSNTEAFF,TGCGCCAGCAGCCCGGGACAGGGGTCAAACACTGAAGCTTTCTTT
TRBV20-1,11,TRBJ2-7,NA,NA,CSVLASYEQYF,TGCAGCGTCCTCGCGTCGTACGAGCAGTACTTC
TRBV3-1/TRBV3-2,13,TRBJ1-1,TRBD1,NA,CASSWDRGTEAFF,TGTGCCAGCAGCTGGGACAGGGGCACTGAAGCTTTCTTT
TRBV6-5,14,TRBJ1-1,TRBD1,NA,CASRRDRMNTEAFF,TGTGCCAGCAGACGGGACAGAATGAACACTGAAGCTTTCTTT
TRBV25-1,16,TRBJ2-5,NA,NA,CASSELGAGTEETQYF,TGTGCCAGCAGTGAGTTAGGGGCCGGTACCGAAGAGACCCAGTACTTC
TRBV15,14,TRBJ1-5,NA,NA,CATSRDHRDQPQHF,TGTGCCACCAGCAGAGATCACCGGGATCAGCCCCAGCATTTT
TRBV19,13,TRBJ2-7,NA,NA,CASTPLVPYEQYF,TGTGCCAGTACCCCCCTGGTACCCTACGAGCAGTACTTC
TRBV3-1/TRBV3-2,15,TRBJ2-7,NA,NA,CASSQRAERRHEQYF,TGTGCCAGCAGCCAACGAGCGGAACGCCGCCACGAGCAGTACTTC
TRBV6-5,15,TRBJ1-1,NA,NA,CASSPLGRENTEAFF,TGTGCCAGCAGTCCCCTTGGGAGGGAGAACACTGAAGCTTTCTTT
TRBV6-5,15,TRBJ1-1,NA,NA,CASSLGGGADTEAFF,TGTGCCAGCAGTCTAGGGGGGGGCGCCGACACTGAAGCTTTCTTT
TRBV6-5,14,TRBJ2-2,NA,once,CASSYLRGTGELFF,TGTGCCAGCAGTTACTTGCGGGGTACCGGGGAGCTGTTTTTT
TRBV7-2,19,TRBJ1-1,NA,once,CASSLENWGGPVEDTEAFF,TGTGCCAGCAGCTTAGAGAATTGGGGGGGCCCGGTCGAGGACACTGAAGCTTTCTTT
TRBV19,13,TRBJ1-3,NA,NA,CASSQYSGNTIYF,TGTGCCAGCTCACAGTACTCTGGAAACACCATATATTTT
TRBV19,17,TRBJ1-4,NA,NA,CASSISGTPATNEKLFF,TGTGCCAGTAGTATCTCCGGGACACCCGCAACTAATGAAAAACTGTTTTTT
TRBV2,14,TRBJ2-3,NA,few,CASSPDYLTDTQYF,TGTGCCAGCAGCCCGGACTACCTCACAGATACGCAGTATTTT
TRBV5-4,14,TRBJ1-6,NA,NA,CASSLALDNSPLHF,TGTGCCAGCAGCTTGGCGCTGGATAATTCACCCCTCCACTTT
TRBV6-6,9,TRBJ2-7,NA,once,CASSPPLGF,TGTGCCAGCAGCCCCCCTCTAGGGTTC
TRBV1,16,TRBJ1-4,NA,NA,CTSSHSTGVWYEKLFF,TGCACCAGCAGCCATTCTACAGGGGTGTGGTATGAAAAACTGTTTTTT
TRBV29-1,12,TRBJ2-7,NA,NA,CSGTFEGYEQYF,TGCAGCGGAACCTTCGAGGGCTACGAGCAGTACTTC
TRBV6-5,13,TRBJ2-7,NA,once,CASSGTGSGEQYF,TGTGCCAGCAGCGGCACAGGGTCCGGCGAGCAGTACTTC